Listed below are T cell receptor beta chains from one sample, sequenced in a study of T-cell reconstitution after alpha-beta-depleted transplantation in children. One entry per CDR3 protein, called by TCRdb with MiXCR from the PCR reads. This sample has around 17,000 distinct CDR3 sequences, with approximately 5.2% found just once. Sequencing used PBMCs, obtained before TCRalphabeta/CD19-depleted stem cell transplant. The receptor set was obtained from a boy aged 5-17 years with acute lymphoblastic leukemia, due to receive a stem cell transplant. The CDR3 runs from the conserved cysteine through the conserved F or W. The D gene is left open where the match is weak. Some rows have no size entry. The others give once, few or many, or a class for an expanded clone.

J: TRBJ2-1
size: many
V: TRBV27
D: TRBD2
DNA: TGTGCCAGCAGCCTCGGTCCTAGCGGGAGAACCTACAATGAGCAGTTCTTC
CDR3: CASSLGPSGRTYNEQFF

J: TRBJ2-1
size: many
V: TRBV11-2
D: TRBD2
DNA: TGTGCCAGCAGCTTAACCGTGACTAGCACCCATGAGCAGTTCTTC
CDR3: CASSLTVTSTHEQFF

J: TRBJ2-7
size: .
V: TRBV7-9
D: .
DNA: TGTGCCAGCAGCTTAGTCGACCGAGGGCAGTACTTC
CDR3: CASSLVDRGQYF

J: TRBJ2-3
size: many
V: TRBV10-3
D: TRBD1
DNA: TGTGCCATCAGTGCCTGGGACAGTGCATACTCAACCCTCACAGATACGCAGTATTTT
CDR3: CAISAWDSAYSTLTDTQYF

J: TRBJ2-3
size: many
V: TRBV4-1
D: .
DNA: TGCGCCAGCAGCCTCACTGGGAGTCAGGTTACGCAGTATTTT
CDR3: CASSLTGSQVTQYF

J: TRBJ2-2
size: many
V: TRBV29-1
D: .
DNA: TGCAGCGTTGAAGGGGGGGGGCGAATTACCGGGGAGCTGTTTTTT
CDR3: CSVEGGGRITGELFF

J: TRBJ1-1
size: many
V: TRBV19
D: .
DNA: TGTGCCAGTAGTCACCAGGGCAACACTGAAGCTTTCTTT
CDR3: CASSHQGNTEAFF

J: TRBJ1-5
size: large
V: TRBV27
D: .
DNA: TGTGCCAGCAGTCCACTTCCCGGGAGCAATCAGCCCCAGCATTTT
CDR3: CASSPLPGSNQPQHF

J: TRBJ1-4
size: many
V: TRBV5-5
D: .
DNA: TGTGCCAGCAGCCCCCCAGGGGTTTCTGGTAATGAAAAACTGTTTTTT
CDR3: CASSPPGVSGNEKLFF

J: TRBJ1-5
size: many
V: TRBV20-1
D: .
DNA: TGCAGTGCTGGGACTATGGGCGTCGGGGCCAATCAGCCCCAGCATTTT
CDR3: CSAGTMGVGANQPQHF

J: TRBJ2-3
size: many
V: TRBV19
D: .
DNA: TGTGCCAGTAGTTCCCACCCTAGCCGGAAGGAAGATACGCAGTATTTT
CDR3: CASSSHPSRKEDTQYF

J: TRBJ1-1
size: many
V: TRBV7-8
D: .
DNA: TGTGCCAGCAGCTCGTCCGGGACATCGAACACTGAAGCTTTCTTT
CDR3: CASSSSGTSNTEAFF

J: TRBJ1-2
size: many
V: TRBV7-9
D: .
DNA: TGTGCCAGCAGCCAAGGACTGCATGGCTACACCTTC
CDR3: CASSQGLHGYTF

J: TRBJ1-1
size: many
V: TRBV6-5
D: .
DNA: TGTGCCACCAGGGGAGGTGGCACTGAAGCTTTCTTT
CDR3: CATRGGGTEAFF

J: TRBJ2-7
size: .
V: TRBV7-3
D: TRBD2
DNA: TGTGCCAGCAGCCCTTCAGGGGCTAGCGGGCGACGGGAGCAGTACTTC
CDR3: CASSPSGASGRREQYF

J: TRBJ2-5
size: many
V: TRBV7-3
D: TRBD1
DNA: TGTGCCAGCAGCTCCACAGGGGGAGAGACCCAGTACTTC
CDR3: CASSSTGGETQYF

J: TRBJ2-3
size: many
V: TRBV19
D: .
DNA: TGTGCCAGCGAGGACCCGCGAGGCCCAGATACGCAGTATTTT
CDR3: CASEDPRGPDTQYF

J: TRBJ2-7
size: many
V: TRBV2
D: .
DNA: TGTGCCAGCAGTGGGGTGACAGTCTACGAGCAGTACTTC
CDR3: CASSGVTVYEQYF

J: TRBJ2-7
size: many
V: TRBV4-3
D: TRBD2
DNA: TGCGCCAGCAGCTTTTTGAGGACTAGCGGGGGGGACAAATACTTC
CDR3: CASSFLRTSGGDKYF

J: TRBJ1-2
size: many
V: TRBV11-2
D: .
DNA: TGTGCCAGCAGCCCTATACAGGGCACTAACTATGGCTACACCTTC
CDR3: CASSPIQGTNYGYTF

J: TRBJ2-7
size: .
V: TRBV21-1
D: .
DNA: TGTGCCAGCAGCCCTGGCCGTCTGATAGCGGGAGGGCCTAGGATATCCTACGAGCAGTACTTC
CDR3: CASSPGRLIAGGPRISYEQYF

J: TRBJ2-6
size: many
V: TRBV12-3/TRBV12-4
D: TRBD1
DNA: TGTGCCAGCAGCTTATACAGGGGGATGACTGGGGCCAACGTCCTGACTTTC
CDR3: CASSLYRGMTGANVLTF

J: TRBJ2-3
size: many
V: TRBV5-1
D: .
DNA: TGCGCCAGCAGCTTGGATAGGCGGAATACGCAGTATTTT
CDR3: CASSLDRRNTQYF

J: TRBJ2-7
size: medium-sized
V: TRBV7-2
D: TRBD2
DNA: TGTGCCAGCAGCTTAGGACTAGCGGGAAATGCCCACGAGCAGTACTTC
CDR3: CASSLGLAGNAHEQYF

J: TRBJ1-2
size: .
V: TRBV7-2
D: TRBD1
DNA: TGTGCCAGCAGCACCCGACAGGGCTACTATGGCTACACCTTC
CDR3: CASSTRQGYYGYTF

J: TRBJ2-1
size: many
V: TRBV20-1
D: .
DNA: TGCAGTGCTAAGGGTTGGGGGAGGATCAATGAGCAGTTCTTC
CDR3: CSAKGWGRINEQFF

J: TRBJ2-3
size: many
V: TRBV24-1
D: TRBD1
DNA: TGTGCCACCAGTCAGCCGACAGGGGGCAGAGCAGATACGCAGTATTTT
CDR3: CATSQPTGGRADTQYF

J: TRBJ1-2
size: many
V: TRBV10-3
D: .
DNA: TGTGCCATCAGTGAGTGGGGGGCCTATGGCTACACCTTC
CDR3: CAISEWGAYGYTF

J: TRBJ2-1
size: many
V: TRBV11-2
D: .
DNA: TGTGCCAGCAGCTTAGTGGGTGGGGATCGGTTCTTC
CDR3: CASSLVGGDRFF

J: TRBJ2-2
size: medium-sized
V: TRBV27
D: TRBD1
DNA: TGTGCCAGCAGTTCCTCCGGGACAGCTTTTAGCGGGGAGCTGTTTTTT
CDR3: CASSSSGTAFSGELFF

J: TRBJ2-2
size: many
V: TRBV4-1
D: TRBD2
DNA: TGCGCCAGCAGCCTCTTAGCGGGAGCTGACACCGGGGAGCTGTTTTTT
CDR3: CASSLLAGADTGELFF